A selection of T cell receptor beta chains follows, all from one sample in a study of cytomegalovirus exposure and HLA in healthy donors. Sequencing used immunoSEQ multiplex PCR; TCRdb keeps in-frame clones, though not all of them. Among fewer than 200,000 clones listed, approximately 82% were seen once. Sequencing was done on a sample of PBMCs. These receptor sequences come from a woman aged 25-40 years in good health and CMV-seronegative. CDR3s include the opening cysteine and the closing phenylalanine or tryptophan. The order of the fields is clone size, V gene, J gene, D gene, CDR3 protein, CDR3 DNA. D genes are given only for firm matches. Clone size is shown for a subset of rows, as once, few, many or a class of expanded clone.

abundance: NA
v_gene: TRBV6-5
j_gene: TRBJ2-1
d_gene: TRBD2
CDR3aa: CASNRAGGPYNEQFF
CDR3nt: TGTGCCAGCAACCGAGCGGGAGGGCCGTACAATGAGCAGTTCTTC

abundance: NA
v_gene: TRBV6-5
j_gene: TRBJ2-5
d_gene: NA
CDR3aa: CASSFGSGETQYF
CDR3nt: TGTGCCAGCAGTTTTGGATCAGGAGAGACCCAGTACTTC

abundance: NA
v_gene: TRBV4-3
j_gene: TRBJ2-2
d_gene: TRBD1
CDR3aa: CASSRGQGAGGLGYAGELFF
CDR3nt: TGCGCCAGCAGCCGCGGACAGGGGGCAGGAGGCCTTGGGTACGCCGGGGAGCTGTTTTTT

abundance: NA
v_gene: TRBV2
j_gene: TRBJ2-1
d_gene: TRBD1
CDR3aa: CASSVRTGSYNEQFF
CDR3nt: TGTGCCAGCAGTGTAAGGACAGGCTCCTACAATGAGCAGTTCTTC

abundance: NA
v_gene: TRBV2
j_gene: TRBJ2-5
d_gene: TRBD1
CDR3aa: CASSYTGTGEETQYF
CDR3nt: TGTGCCAGCAGTTATACCGGGACAGGGGAAGAGACCCAGTACTTC

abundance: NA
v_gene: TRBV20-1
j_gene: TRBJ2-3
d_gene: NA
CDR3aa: CSAMVQGTQYF
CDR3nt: TGCAGTGCTATGGTTCAGGGTACGCAGTATTTT

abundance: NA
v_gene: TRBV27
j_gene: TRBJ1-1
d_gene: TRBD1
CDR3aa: CASSPQGAQFMNTEAFF
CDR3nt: TGTGCCAGCAGTCCACAGGGGGCTCAGTTTATGAACACTGAAGCTTTCTTT

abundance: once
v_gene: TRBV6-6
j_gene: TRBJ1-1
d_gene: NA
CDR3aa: CASNHWGEMNTEAFF
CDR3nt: TGTGCCAGCAACCATTGGGGGGAAATGAACACTGAAGCTTTCTTT

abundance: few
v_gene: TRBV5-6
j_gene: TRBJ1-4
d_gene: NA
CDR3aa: CASSSAWKGEKLFF
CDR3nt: TGTGCCAGCAGCTCCGCGTGGAAGGGGGAAAAACTGTTTTTT

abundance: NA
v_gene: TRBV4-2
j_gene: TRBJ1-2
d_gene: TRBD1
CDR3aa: CASSSTGLDGYTF
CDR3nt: TGTGCCAGCAGCTCGACAGGGTTGGATGGCTACACCTTC

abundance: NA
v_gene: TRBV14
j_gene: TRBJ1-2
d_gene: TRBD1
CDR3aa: CASSQYGGSKGAPGRGYTF
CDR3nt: TGTGCCAGCAGCCAATACGGTGGCAGTAAGGGGGCGCCGGGACGTGGCTACACCTTC

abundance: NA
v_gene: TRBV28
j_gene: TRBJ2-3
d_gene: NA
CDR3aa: CASSYPSTDTQYF
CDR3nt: TGTGCCAGCAGTTATCCTAGCACAGATACGCAGTATTTT

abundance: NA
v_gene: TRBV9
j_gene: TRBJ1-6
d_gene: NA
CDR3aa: CASSAGGASSSPLHF
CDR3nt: TGTGCCAGCAGCGCGGGGGGAGCCTCGAGTTCACCCCTCCACTTT

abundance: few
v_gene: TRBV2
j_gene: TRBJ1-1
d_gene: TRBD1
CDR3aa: CASRPTGGASNTEAFF
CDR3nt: TGTGCCAGCAGACCGACAGGGGGGGCCTCAAACACTGAAGCTTTCTTT

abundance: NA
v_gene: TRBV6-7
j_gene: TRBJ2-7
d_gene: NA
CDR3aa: CASSYRSRRWEYEQYF
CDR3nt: TGTGCCAGCAGTTACAGGTCCCGACGATGGGAGTACGAGCAGTACTTC

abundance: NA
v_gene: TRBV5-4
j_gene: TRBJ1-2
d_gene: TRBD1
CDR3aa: CASSQDRGYGYTF
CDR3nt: TGTGCCAGCAGCCAGGACAGGGGCTATGGCTACACCTTC

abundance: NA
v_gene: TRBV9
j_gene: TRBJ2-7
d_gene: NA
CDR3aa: CASSVEGDAGSYEQYF
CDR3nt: TGTGCCAGCAGCGTAGAGGGCGATGCAGGGTCCTACGAGCAGTACTTC

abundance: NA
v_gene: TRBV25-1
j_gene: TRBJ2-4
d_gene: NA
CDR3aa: CASSEGLIAKNIQYF
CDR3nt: TGTGCCAGCAGTGAAGGGCTTATAGCCAAAAACATTCAGTACTTC

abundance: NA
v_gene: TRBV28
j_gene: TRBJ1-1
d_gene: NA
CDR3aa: CASSLGLFF
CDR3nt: TGTGCCAGCAGTTTAGGACTGTTCTTT